This entry describes one TCR beta chain. TCRdb passed the reads through MiXCR, listing each CDR3 protein once. The top ten hold about 45% of the sample, which has a few hundred thousand distinct CDR3 sequences, around 15% seen once. Germline CDR1 is MDHEN and CDR2 is SYDVKM. The CDR3 extends over 14 amino acids. Trimming shortened V by 4 bases and J by 5 bases, and 15 bases separated the two germline ends. These data originate in a study of T cell repertoires in cytomegalovirus infection. The wider study: Indicated by public TCR beta signatures were CMV infection and matching HLA type.

The chain combines TRBV28 with TRBJ2-7; D assignment may be TRBD1 or TRBD2 (6 bases each). The sequence was collected from a human donor in good health (CMV status not recorded). Some clones in this sample may be carry-over from other donors' samples. Specimen: CD8+ T cells from PBMCs. The CDR3 loop reads CASSSEGGGHEQYF. The CDR3 DNA reads TGTGCCAGCAGTTCCGAGGGGGGTGGCCACGAGCAGTACTTC.